Included here is one T cell receptor beta chain sequence, with context. Its antigen remains unidentified. Since no conserved phenylalanine or tryptophan closes the CDR3, a read error is the likely cause. The DNA is omitted, as the CDR3 cannot be located on it reliably, and the CDR3 follows TCRdb's listing. From 450 to 550 ng total RNA, TCR beta cDNA was generated with a primer in the constant region. Nested multiplex PCR, run for three rounds with slightly modified ARM-PCR, yielded TCR beta libraries. The study ran its first two PCR rounds for around 9 cycles each, using TRBV1-TRBV30 forward primers and a C-beta reverse primer. TCRdb re-derived calls from the multiplex PCR reads in MiXCR, one entry per CDR3 protein. Counted here are around 100,000 distinct CDR3 sequences, roughly 69% occurring once; the ten biggest clones make up around 8.8%. Each 20-30 mg portion of unsorted bulk tissue served as the source for co-extraction of RNA and DNA. The patients, who had chronic HBV infection, were treatment-naive (untreated).

These data are taken from a study of tumor-infiltrating lymphocytes in primary liver carcinoma. On the study more broadly: Samples gave roughly 3.65 to 7.5 million productive TCRbeta reads, similar across tissue types. Study results and limitations: Tumor-adjacent and tumor-blood pairs shared a smaller degree of overlap than tumor region pairs.

Including both end residues, the CDR3 is 16 amino acids long. The germline gives CDR1 SGHAT, CDR2 FQNNGV. The sample consisted of liver tumor tissue from sampling region 5. The sample's subset: tumor region T5, tumor centre. The chain has TRBV11-2 and TRBJ2-3; TRBD1, the table's D call, lacks a check against the DNA. The sequence came from a woman in her sixties with primary liver carcinoma and hepatitis B virus infection. CDR3 protein: CASSSIRLQGADTHYL.